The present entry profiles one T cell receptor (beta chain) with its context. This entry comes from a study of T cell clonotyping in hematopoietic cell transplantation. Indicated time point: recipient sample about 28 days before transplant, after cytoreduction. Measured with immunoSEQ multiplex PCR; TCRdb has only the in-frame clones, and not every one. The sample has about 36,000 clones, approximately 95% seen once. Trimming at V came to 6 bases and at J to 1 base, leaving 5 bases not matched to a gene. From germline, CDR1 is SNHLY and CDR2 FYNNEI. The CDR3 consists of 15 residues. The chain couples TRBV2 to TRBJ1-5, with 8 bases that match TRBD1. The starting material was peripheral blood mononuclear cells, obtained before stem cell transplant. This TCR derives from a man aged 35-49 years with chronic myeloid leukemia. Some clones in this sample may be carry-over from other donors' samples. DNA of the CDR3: TGTGCCAGCAGCCCCGGACAGGGCAGCAATCAGCCCCAGCATTTT. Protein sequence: CASSPGQGSNQPQHF.